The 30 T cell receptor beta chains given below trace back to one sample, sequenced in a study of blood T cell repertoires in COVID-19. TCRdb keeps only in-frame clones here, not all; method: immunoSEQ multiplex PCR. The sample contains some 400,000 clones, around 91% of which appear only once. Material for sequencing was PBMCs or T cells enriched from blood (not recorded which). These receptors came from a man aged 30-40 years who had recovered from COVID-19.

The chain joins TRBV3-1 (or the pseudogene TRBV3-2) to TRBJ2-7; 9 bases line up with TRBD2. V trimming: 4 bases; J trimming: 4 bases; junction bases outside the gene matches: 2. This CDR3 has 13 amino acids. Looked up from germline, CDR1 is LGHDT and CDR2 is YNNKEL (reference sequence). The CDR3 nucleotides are TGTGCCAGCAGCCCGCGGGGGGGGTACGAGCAGTACTTC. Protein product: CASSPRGGYEQYF.

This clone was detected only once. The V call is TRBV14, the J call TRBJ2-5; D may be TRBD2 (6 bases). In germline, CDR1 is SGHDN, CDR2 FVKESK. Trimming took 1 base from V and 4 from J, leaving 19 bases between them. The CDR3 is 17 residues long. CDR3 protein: CASSQGNGRGVGETQYF. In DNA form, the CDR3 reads TGTGCCAGCAGCCAAGGGAACGGGAGAGGAGTGGGAGAGACCCAGTACTTC.

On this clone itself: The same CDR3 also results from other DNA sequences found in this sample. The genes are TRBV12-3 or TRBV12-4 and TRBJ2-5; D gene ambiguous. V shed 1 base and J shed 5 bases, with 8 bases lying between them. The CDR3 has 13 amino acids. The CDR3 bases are TGTGCCAGCAGTTTAGGGGCTGGGGAGACCCAGTACTTC. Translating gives CASSLGAGETQYF.

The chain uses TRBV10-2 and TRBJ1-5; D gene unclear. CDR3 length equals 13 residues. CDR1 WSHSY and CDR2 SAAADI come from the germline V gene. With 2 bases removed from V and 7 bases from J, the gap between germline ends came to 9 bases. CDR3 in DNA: TGCGCCAGCAGTGAGATAATCGGGCAGCCCCAGCATTTT. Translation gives CASSEIIGQPQHF.

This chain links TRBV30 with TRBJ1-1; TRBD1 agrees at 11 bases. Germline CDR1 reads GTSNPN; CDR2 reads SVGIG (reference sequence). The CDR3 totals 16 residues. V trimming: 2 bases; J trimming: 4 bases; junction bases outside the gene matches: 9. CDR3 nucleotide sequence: TGTGCCTGGAGTAGGACCCTTGGACAGGGGGCCACTGAAGCTTTCTTT. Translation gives CAWSRTLGQGATEAFF.

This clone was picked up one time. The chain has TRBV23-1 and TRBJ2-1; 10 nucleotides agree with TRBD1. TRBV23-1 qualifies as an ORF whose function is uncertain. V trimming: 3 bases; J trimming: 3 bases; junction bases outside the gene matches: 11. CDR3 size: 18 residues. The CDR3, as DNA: TGCGCCAGCAGTCAGGCATTCCGGGACAGGGGTAACTACAATGAGCAGTTCTTC. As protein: CASSQAFRDRGNYNEQFF.

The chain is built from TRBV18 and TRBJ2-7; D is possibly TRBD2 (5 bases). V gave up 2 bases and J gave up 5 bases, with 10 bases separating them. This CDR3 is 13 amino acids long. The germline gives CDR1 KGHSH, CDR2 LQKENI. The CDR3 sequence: CASSPNEGNEQYF. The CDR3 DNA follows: TGTGCCAGCTCACCAAACGAGGGTAACGAGCAGTACTTC.

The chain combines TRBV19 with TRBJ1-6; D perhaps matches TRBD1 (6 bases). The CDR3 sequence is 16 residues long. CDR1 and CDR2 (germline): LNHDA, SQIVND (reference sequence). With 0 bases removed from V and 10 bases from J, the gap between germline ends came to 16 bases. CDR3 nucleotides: TGTGCCAGTAGTATAGAAGGACAGCCAGACAACTCACCCCTCCACTTT. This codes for CASSIEGQPDNSPLHF.

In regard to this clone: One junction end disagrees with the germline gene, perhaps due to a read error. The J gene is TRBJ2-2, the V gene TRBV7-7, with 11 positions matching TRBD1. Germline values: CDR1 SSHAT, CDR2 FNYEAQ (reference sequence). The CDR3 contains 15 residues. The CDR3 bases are TGTGCTAGCAGCCCGGGACAGGGGGGCACCGGGGAGCTGTTTTTT. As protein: CASSPGQGGTGELFF.

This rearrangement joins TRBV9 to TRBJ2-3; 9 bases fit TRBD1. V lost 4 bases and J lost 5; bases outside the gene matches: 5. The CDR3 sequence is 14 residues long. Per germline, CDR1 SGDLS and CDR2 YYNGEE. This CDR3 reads CASSTGTGKDTQYF. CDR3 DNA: TGTGCCAGCAGCACTGGGACAGGGAAAGATACGCAGTATTTT.

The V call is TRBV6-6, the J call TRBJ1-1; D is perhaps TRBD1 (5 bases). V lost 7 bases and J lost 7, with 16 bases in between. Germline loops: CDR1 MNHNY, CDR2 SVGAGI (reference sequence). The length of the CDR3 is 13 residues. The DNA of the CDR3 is TGTGCCAGCACCCCGCCAGGGTCCAATGAAGCTTTCTTT. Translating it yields CASTPPGSNEAFF.

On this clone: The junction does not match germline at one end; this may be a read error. The CDR3 sequence: CASNPGGGSGYF. As DNA, the CDR3 is TGTGCCAGCAACCCCGGGGGGGGATCCGGCTACTTC. V and J are TRBV6-2 or TRBV6-3 and TRBJ1-2; perhaps TRBD1 as D (5 bases). There are 12 residues in the CDR3. From germline, CDR1 is MNHEY and CDR2 SVGEGT.

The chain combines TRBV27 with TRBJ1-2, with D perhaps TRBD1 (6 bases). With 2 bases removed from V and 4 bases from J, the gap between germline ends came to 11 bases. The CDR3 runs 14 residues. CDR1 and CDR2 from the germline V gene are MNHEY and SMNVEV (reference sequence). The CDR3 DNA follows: TGTGCCAGCAGTTTAAGGCCAGGGGCCTATGGCTACACCTTC. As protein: CASSLRPGAYGYTF.

CDR3 loop: CASSLLSGRAVGNEQFF. CDR3 sequence (DNA): TGTGCCAGCAGCTTGCTTAGCGGGAGGGCCGTAGGTAATGAGCAGTTCTTC. The chain joins TRBV5-4 to TRBJ2-1, with 11 bases aligning to TRBD2. The CDR3 length is 17 residues. Trimming cost V 1 base and J 7 bases; bases outside gene matches: 10. The germline V gene encodes CDR1 SGHNT and CDR2 YYREEE (reference sequence).

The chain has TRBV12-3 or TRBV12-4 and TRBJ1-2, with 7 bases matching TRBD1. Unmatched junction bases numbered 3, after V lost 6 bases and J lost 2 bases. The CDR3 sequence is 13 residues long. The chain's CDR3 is CASRTGYNYGYTF. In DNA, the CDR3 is TGTGCCAGCAGGACAGGGTACAACTATGGCTACACCTTC.

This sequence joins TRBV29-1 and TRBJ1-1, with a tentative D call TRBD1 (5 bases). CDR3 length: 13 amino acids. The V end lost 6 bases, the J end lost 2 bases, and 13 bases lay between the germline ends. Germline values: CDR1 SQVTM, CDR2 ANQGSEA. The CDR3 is CSVGGRVNTEAFF. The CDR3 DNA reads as TGCAGCGTGGGCGGCAGGGTAAACACTGAAGCTTTCTTT.

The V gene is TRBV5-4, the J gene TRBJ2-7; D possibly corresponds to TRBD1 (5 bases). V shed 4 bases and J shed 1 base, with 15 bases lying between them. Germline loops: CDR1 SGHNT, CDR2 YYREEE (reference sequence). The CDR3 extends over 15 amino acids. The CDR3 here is CASSPTGSRSYEQYF. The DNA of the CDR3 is TGTGCCAGCAGCCCCACAGGATCGCGATCCTACGAGCAGTACTTC.

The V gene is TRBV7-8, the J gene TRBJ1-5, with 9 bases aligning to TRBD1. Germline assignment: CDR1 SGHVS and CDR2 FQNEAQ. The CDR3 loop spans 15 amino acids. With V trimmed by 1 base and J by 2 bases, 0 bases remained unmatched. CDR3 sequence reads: CASSLGDRGNQPQHF. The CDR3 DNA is TGTGCCAGCAGCTTAGGGGACAGGGGCAATCAGCCCCAGCATTTT.

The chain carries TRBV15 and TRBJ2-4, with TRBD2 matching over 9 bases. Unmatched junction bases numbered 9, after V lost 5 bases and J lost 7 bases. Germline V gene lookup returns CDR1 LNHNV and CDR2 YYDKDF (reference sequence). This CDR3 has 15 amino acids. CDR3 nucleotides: TGTGCCACCAGCTACAGCGGGGGGATGGGGAACATTCAGTACTTC. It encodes CATSYSGGMGNIQYF.

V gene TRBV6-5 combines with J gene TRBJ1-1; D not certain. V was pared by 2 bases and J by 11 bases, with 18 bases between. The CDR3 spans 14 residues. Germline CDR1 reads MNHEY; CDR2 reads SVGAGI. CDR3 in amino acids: CASSYPGEGPQAFF. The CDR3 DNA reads TGTGCCAGCAGTTACCCCGGAGAGGGCCCCCAGGCTTTCTTT.

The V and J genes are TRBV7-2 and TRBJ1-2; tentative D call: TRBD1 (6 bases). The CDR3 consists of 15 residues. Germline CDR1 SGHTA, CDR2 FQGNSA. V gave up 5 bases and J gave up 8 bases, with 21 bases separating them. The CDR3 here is CASSPETGGPWGYTF. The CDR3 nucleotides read TGTGCCAGCAGCCCGGAGACAGGAGGACCTTGGGGCTACACCTTC. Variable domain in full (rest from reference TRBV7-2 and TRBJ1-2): GAGVSQSPSNKVTEKGKDVELRCDPISGHTALYWYRQSLGQGLEFLIYFQGNSAPDKSGLPSDRFSAERTGGSVSTLTIQRTQQEDSAVYLCASSPETGGPWGYTFGSGTRLTVV.

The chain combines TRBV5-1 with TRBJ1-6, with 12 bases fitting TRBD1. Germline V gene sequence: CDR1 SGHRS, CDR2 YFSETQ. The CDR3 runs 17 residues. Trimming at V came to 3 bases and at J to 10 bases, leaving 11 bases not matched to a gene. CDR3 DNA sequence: TGCGCCAGCAGCTGGGGACAGGGGGCCTCCGGGGGCTCACCCCTCCACTTT. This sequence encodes CASSWGQGASGGSPLHF.

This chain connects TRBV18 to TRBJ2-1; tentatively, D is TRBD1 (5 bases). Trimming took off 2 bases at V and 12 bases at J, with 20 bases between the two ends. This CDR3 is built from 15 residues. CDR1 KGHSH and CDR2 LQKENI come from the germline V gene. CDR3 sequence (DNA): TGTGCCAGCTCACCAGACAGTCTTGGCACAATCGGGCAGTTCTTC. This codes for CASSPDSLGTIGQFF.

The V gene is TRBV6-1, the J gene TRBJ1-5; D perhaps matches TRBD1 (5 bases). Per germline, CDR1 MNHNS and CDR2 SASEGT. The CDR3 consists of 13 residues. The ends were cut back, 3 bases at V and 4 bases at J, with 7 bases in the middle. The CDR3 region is CASSETANQPQHF. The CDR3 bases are TGTGCCAGCAGTGAGACAGCGAATCAGCCCCAGCATTTT.

CDR3 DNA: TGTGCCAGCAGCTTGGAAGGGACTCGAGCCTACGAGCAGTACTTC. As protein: CASSLEGTRAYEQYF. The V gene is TRBV5-6, the J gene TRBJ2-7; a weak D match, TRBD2 (6 bases). CDR1 SGHDT and CDR2 YYEEEE come from the germline V gene. Trimming took off 0 bases at V and 2 bases at J, with 12 bases between the two ends. The CDR3 length is 15 residues.

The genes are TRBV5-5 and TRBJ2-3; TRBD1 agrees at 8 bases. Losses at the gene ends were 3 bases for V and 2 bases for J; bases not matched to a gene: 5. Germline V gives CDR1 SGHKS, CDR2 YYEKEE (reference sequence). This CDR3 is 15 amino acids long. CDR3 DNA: TGTGCCAGCAGCTGGGGACAGGCGAACACAGATACGCAGTATTTT. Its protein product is CASSWGQANTDTQYF.

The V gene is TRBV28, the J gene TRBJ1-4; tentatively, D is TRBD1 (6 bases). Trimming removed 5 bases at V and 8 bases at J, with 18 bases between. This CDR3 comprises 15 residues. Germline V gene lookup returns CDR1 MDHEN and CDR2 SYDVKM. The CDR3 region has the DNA TGTGCCAGCAGTAGACGACAGGTACGCTACGAAAAACTGTTTTTT. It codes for CASSRRQVRYEKLFF.

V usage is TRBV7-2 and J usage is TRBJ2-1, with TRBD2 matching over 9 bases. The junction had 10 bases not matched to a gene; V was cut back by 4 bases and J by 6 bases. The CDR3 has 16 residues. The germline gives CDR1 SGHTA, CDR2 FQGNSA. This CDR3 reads CASSSAAGGFFNEQFF. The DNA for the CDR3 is TGTGCCAGCAGCTCCGCAGCGGGAGGTTTTTTCAATGAGCAGTTCTTC.

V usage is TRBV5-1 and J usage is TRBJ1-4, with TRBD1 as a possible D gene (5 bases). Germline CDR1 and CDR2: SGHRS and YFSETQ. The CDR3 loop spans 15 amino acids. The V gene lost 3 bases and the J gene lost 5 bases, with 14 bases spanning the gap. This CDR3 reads CASSYNGGGNEKLFF. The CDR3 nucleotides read TGCGCCAGCAGCTACAACGGGGGTGGGAATGAAAAACTGTTTTTT.

The CDR3 here is CASEALISSGNTIYF. For the CDR3, the DNA is TGTGCCAGCGAGGCCTTGATAAGCTCTGGAAACACCATATATTTT. The genes are TRBV28 and TRBJ1-3, with D hard to call. This CDR3 has 15 amino acids. Germline V gene lookup returns CDR1 MDHEN and CDR2 SYDVKM. The V and J ends lost 8 bases and 0 bases respectively, with 14 bases between them.